The present T cell receptor (beta chain) was sequenced within a study of blood T cell repertoires in COVID-19. The authors' processing: Estimation of nucleated cell counts relied on the amplification of reference gene primers. Sequencing used immunoSEQ multiplex PCR; TCRdb keeps in-frame clones, though not all of them. The V and J calls and the clone size are those of that table, but D and trimming were determined from the DNA. The data show over 50,000 clones, 75% to 90% seen once. Sequencing was carried out using peripheral blood. The source of this sequence is an older man with acute or convalescent COVID-19.

The chain's CDR3 is CASSLGPKTGSSTGELFF. The CDR3 DNA is TGCGCCAGCAGCCTCGGCCCTAAGACAGGGTCTTCAACCGGGGAGCTGTTTTTT. The V gene is TRBV5-1, the J gene TRBJ2-2; 7 bases fit TRBD1. J was trimmed by 5 bases and V by 4 bases; bases with no gene match: 17. The CDR3 is 18 amino acids. The germline CDR1 and CDR2 sequences are SGHRS and YFSETQ.